The 24 T cell receptor beta chains reported below all come from one sample, sequenced in a study of Tregs in tolerant kidney transplant recipients. Sequencing was performed with immunoSEQ multiplex PCR; in TCRdb, only in-frame clones are kept and a portion is missing. Of about 50,000 clones detected, roughly nine tenths appear once; the ten largest clones hold about 16%. The nonmyeloablative bone marrow transplants came from related graft donors, with transient mixed chimerism. Specimen: CD8+ T cells from blood (PBMCs), collected 12 months after the transplant. These receptors all stem from a human patient who received a combined kidney and bone marrow transplant. Some T cells may have come from the graft donor.

The chain uses TRBV9 and TRBJ2-1, with 15 positions matching TRBD2. J gave up 3 bases and V 3 bases, and 1 base lay outside the gene matches. Germline V gene data show CDR1 as SGDLS and CDR2 as YYNGEE. This CDR3 is built from 16 residues. The chain's CDR3 is CASSGTSGRVYNEQFF. CDR3 DNA sequence: TGTGCCAGCAGCGGGACTAGCGGGAGGGTCTACAATGAGCAGTTCTTC.

The rearrangement joins TRBV4-2 to TRBJ2-5; the D gene is possibly TRBD1 (6 bases). CDR1 and CDR2 (germline): LGHNA, YNFKEQ. The CDR3 length is 15 residues. Trimming took 8 bases from V and 4 from J, leaving 20 bases between them. DNA for the CDR3: TGTGCCAGCGTCGAATTACCAGGGGCTTCAGAGACCCAGTACTTC. It codes for CASVELPGASETQYF.

The genes are TRBV7-9 and TRBJ2-7; 8 positions match TRBD1. Germline lookup yields CDR1 SEHNR and CDR2 FQNEAQ (reference sequence). The CDR3 contains 15 residues. V was pared by 4 bases and J by 3 bases, with 8 bases of the junction left unmatched. The CDR3 is CASSYDRGPIYEQYF. CDR3 nucleotide sequence: TGTGCCAGCAGCTATGACAGGGGTCCCATCTACGAGCAGTACTTC.

V usage is TRBV4-2 and J usage is TRBJ1-2; D is unresolved. This CDR3 has 12 residues. V lost 2 bases and J lost 6, with 7 bases in between. Germline loops: CDR1 LGHNA, CDR2 YNFKEQ. The CDR3: CASSQFSDGYTF. Here the CDR3 DNA reads TGTGCCAGCAGCCAATTTTCGGATGGCTACACCTTC.

This sequence joins TRBV4-2 and TRBJ1-5, with unresolved D. V was clipped by 4 bases and J by 3 bases, with 13 bases between them. The CDR3 length is 15 residues. From germline, CDR1 is LGHNA and CDR2 YNFKEQ. The CDR3 nucleotides are TGTGCCAGCAGCCTCCAGGCAGTAACCAATCAGCCCCAGCATTTT. Translating gives CASSLQAVTNQPQHF.

The CDR3 spells CASSPRSGLNEQFF. The CDR3 nucleotides read TGTGCCAGCAGCCCGAGGAGCGGGCTCAATGAGCAGTTCTTC. The chain is built from TRBV11-2 and TRBJ2-1; TRBD2 is a possible D gene (6 bases). CDR1 and CDR2 (germline): SGHAT, FQNNGV. The CDR3 covers 14 residues. V lost 5 bases and J 6 bases, leaving 14 bases between the germline ends.

CDR3 sequence reads: CASSIGGGAWNEQFF. The CDR3 DNA sequence: TGTGCCAGTAGTATTGGCGGGGGGGCTTGGAATGAGCAGTTCTTC. This chain uses TRBV19 with TRBJ2-1, with TRBD2 matching over 9 bases. CDR1 and CDR2 (germline): LNHDA, SQIVND (reference sequence). This CDR3 has 15 amino acids. V lost 3 bases and J lost 7; bases outside the gene matches: 7.

The V call is TRBV21-1, the J call TRBJ1-5. TRBV21-1 is marked as a pseudogene. This CDR3 comprises 14 residues. CDR3 DNA: TGTGCCAGCAGCTTGGGGGGGCTGGAACAGCCCCAGCATTTT. Its protein is CASSLGGLEQPQHF.

This chain connects TRBV28 to TRBJ1-2; 7 bases align to TRBD1. This CDR3 region has 14 residues. V lost 5 bases to trimming and J lost 7 bases; unmatched junction nucleotides: 10. CDR1 and CDR2 (germline): MDHEN, SYDVKM. CDR3 DNA: TGTGCCAGCAGTCAATATGACAGGGCAACTGGCTACACCTTC. It specifies CASSQYDRATGYTF.

The chain joins TRBV5-1 to TRBJ1-1; tentatively, D is TRBD1 (5 bases). Trimming stripped 4 bases from V and 1 base from J, with 11 bases between. The germline gives CDR1 SGHRS, CDR2 YFSETQ. The CDR3 length is 14 residues. The CDR3 is CASSIRGQNTEAFF. The DNA of the CDR3 is TGCGCCAGCAGCATTAGAGGACAGAACACTGAAGCTTTCTTT. The full variable domain, completed using reference TRBV5-1 and TRBJ1-1, is KAGVTQTPRYLIKTRGQQVTLSCSPISGHRSVSWYQQTPGQGLQFLFEYFSETQRNKGNFPGRFSGRQFSNSRSEMNVSTLELGDSALYLCASSIRGQNTEAFFGQGTRLTVV.

Here the CDR3 reads CASSLAGYGYTF. The CDR3 DNA sequence: TGTGCCAGCAGTCTTGCGGGATATGGCTACACCTTC. The chain has TRBV28 and TRBJ1-2, with D hard to call. Trimming pared 5 bases from V and 5 bases from J, leaving 9 bases between. The germline gives CDR1 MDHEN, CDR2 SYDVKM. CDR3 size: 12 residues.

V and J are TRBV11-3 and TRBJ1-2; 7 bases are shared with TRBD1. This CDR3 spans 17 amino acids. With 5 bases clipped from V and 2 bases from J, the junction kept 14 bases outside the gene matches. CDR1 and CDR2 (germline): SGHNT, YENEEA. CDR3 sequence reads: CASSTWGVAGQNYGYTF. DNA for the CDR3: TGTGCCAGCAGCACCTGGGGGGTGGCGGGACAGAACTATGGCTACACCTTC.

V gene TRBV4-1 combines with J gene TRBJ1-2; D not certain. With 1 base removed from V and 6 bases from J, the gap between germline ends came to 12 bases. The CDR3 has 14 residues. CDR1 and CDR2 (germline): MGHRA, YSYEKL. CDR3 residues: CASSQGLEGDGYTF. The CDR3 DNA follows: TGCGCCAGCAGCCAAGGCCTAGAGGGTGATGGCTACACCTTC.

The gene calls are TRBV5-6 and TRBJ2-7; the D gene is possibly TRBD1 (5 bases). The CDR3 is 14 residues long. V was cut by 1 base and J by 3 bases, with 11 bases left in between. Germline values: CDR1 SGHDT, CDR2 YYEEEE. CDR3 nucleotides: TGTGCCAGCAGCTTGTCAAGGACAAGCTACGAGCAGTACTTC. Its translation is CASSLSRTSYEQYF. Full variable domain (remainder filled in from reference TRBV5-6 and TRBJ2-7): DAGVTQSPTHLIKTRGQQVTLRCSPKSGHDTVSWYQQALGQGPQFIFQYYEEEERQRGNFPDRFSGHQFPNYSSELNVNALLLGDSALYLCASSLSRTSYEQYFGPGTRLTVT.

This sequence joins TRBV30 and TRBJ2-1, with 12 bases lining up with TRBD2. Germline values: CDR1 GTSNPN, CDR2 SVGIG (reference sequence). CDR3 length: 15 residues. With V trimmed by 4 bases and J by 8 bases, 9 bases remained unmatched. For the CDR3, the DNA is TGTGCCTGGACTCTAGCGGGAGGGCCTTTCCATGAGCAGTTCTTC. Its translation: CAWTLAGGPFHEQFF.

This clone was observed once. This chain connects TRBV7-9 to TRBJ2-1; no firm D call. CDR1 and CDR2 from the germline V gene are SEHNR and FQNEAQ (reference sequence). The CDR3 runs 12 residues. Trimming shortened V by 4 bases and J by 9 bases, and 10 bases separated the two germline ends. The CDR3 DNA reads TGTGCCAGCAGCTCAGAGGTCCGTGAGCAGTTCTTC. Translated: CASSSEVREQFF.

V usage is TRBV27 and J usage is TRBJ2-3; 8 bases fit TRBD2. V was pared by 4 bases and J by 3 bases, with 6 bases of the junction left unmatched. Germline CDR1 MNHEY, CDR2 SMNVEV (reference sequence). The CDR3 contains 15 residues. In DNA form, the CDR3 reads TGTGCCAGCAGTTACGGGACTAGTTGGACAGATACGCAGTATTTT. Its translation: CASSYGTSWTDTQYF.

This clone was seen a single time. The chain combines TRBV11-2 with TRBJ1-4; D call uncertain. CDR1 and CDR2 (germline): SGHAT, FQNNGV. The CDR3 sequence is 19 residues long. V was pared by 1 base and J by 4 bases, with 22 bases between. Here the CDR3 reads CASSLVGQVARTYNEKLFF. The CDR3 bases are TGTGCCAGCAGCTTAGTGGGCCAGGTCGCAAGAACTTATAATGAAAAACTGTTTTTT.

In its sample, this clone was seen once. In nucleotides, the CDR3 is TGCGCCAGCAGCCCACTAGCGGGGGACCCCTCCGGGGCCAACGTCCTGACTTTC. This translates into CASSPLAGDPSGANVLTF. The chain combines TRBV4-3 with TRBJ2-6; 11 bases match TRBD2. The germline V gene encodes CDR1 LGHNA and CDR2 YSLEER. J gave up 4 bases and V 4 bases, and 9 bases lay outside the gene matches. This CDR3 has 18 amino acids.

This chain uses TRBV19 with TRBJ2-1; TRBD2 agrees at 11 bases. V dropped 3 bases and J dropped 7; count of bases not matched to a gene: 14. In germline, CDR1 is LNHDA, CDR2 SQIVND (reference sequence). The CDR3 consists of 18 residues. CDR3 nucleotide sequence: TGTGCCAGTAGTATTGCGGGACTAGCGGACCTATCTGGGAATGAGCAGTTCTTC. Protein product: CASSIAGLADLSGNEQFF.

This chain joins TRBV9 and TRBJ1-3; D is possibly TRBD1 (6 bases). Germline CDR1 is SGDLS and CDR2 is YYNGEE. V was clipped by 3 bases and J by 4 bases, with 17 bases between them. The CDR3 has 16 residues. For the CDR3, the DNA is TGTGCCAGCAGCGCCGCAACAGGGAGGGGAGGAAACACCATATATTTT. This sequence encodes CASSAATGRGGNTIYF.

This chain uses TRBV13 with TRBJ2-7; 7 bases map to TRBD2. J was trimmed by 4 bases and V by 2 bases; bases with no gene match: 14. The CDR3 has 17 residues. In germline, CDR1 is PRHDT, CDR2 FYEKMQ (reference sequence). CDR3 DNA sequence: TGTGCCAGCAGCTTAAAAGGGCTAGCGGCCAAACAATACGAGCAGTACTTC. This encodes CASSLKGLAAKQYEQYF.

The chain uses TRBV10-1 and TRBJ2-4; 11 positions agree with TRBD2. The J segment lost 0 bases and the V segment lost 2 bases, leaving 3 bases of the junction unmatched. Germline V gene lookup returns CDR1 WNHNN and CDR2 SYGVQD (reference sequence). The CDR3 runs to 17 residues. The CDR3 here is CASSEGLAGLAKNIQYF. Written as DNA, the CDR3 is TGCGCCAGCAGTGAGGGACTAGCGGGTTTAGCCAAAAACATTCAGTACTTC.

The chain couples TRBV27 to TRBJ2-7, with D possibly being TRBD2 (6 bases). V was cut by 6 bases and J by 3 bases, with 15 bases left in between. This CDR3 has 14 residues. In germline, CDR1 is MNHEY, CDR2 SMNVEV (reference sequence). The CDR3 DNA reads TGTGCCAGCAGGAGCCCGGGACTTGACTACGAGCAGTACTTC. Translated: CASRSPGLDYEQYF.